This entry lists 27 T cell receptor delta chains sequenced from one sample in a study of gamma-delta T cells after stem cell transplantation. TCRdb re-identified clones in the RT-PCR reads via CATT. This table holds 12,000 or so delta-chain clones, over 1% found once. Sequencing was performed on gamma-delta T cells. The receptors come from a human donor. It is not recorded whose cells these are; they may come from a transplant donor.

This clone was counted a few times. TCRdb pairs this DNA with a much larger clone's protein that differs at residue 13, likely a read error; the protein shown was translated from the DNA. This chain connects TRDV2 to TRDJ1; 8 bases agree with TRDD3. The CDR3 consists of 16 residues. Germline V lookup: CDR1 GEAIGNYY, CDR2 EKD. The CDR3 sequence is CACDALLGASTDTLIF. The DNA of the CDR3 is TGTGCCTGTGACGCCTTACTGGGGGCCAGCACCGATACACTCATCTTT.

This clone came up a few times. The chain carries TRDV2 and TRDJ1; possibly TRDD3 for D (5 bases). V was pared by 0 bases and J by 0 bases, with 25 bases between. Germline V gene lookup returns CDR1 GEAIGNYY and CDR2 EKD. The CDR3 is 20 residues long. The CDR3 DNA reads TGTGCCTGTGACACCGTTTCACAATGGGGACCCCACCAGTACACCGATAAACTCATCTTT. This gives the protein CACDTVSQWGPHQYTDKLIF.

In regard to this clone: A far larger clone is one base from this, pointing to a likely read error. At the DNA level, this CDR3 is encoded by other sequences in the same sample as well. The CDR3 DNA sequence: TGTGCCTGTGACACCGTTGGGAAGACCGACGAGATTGATAAACTCATCTTT. This encodes CACDTVGKTDEIDKLIF. This rearrangement joins TRDV2 to TRDJ1; no definite D call. Trimming took off 0 bases at V and 5 bases at J, with 21 bases between the two ends. The CDR3 has 17 amino acids. Germline V gene sequence: CDR1 GEAIGNYY, CDR2 EKD.

This clone was seen only a few times. The amino acid sequence in TCRdb belongs to a much larger clone and departs from this DNA's translation at residue 6, likely a sequencing read error; the sequence shown is translated from the DNA. The chain recombines TRDV2 with TRDJ1; 13 nucleotides agree with TRDD3. This CDR3 comprises 16 residues. The germline CDR1 and CDR2 sequences are GEAIGNYY and EKD. Germline trimming cut 0 bases from V and 4 bases from J; bases unmatched to any gene: 4. The CDR3 loop reads CACDTILGDTDDKLIF. The CDR3 nucleotides read TGTGCCTGTGACACCATACTGGGGGATACGGACGATAAACTCATCTTT.

A note on this clone: TCRdb attributes to this sequence the protein of a much larger clone, which differs from the DNA translation at residue 3; a read error is likely, and the protein displayed is translated from the DNA. The chain carries TRDV2 and TRDJ1; 13 bases are a match to TRDD3. Germline V CDR1 and CDR2: GEAIGNYY, EKD. The CDR3 has 18 residues. As DNA, the CDR3 is TGTGCCCGTGACACCGTTACTGGGGGATACGGGGGGACCGATAAACTCATCTTT. Translation gives CARDTVTGGYGGTDKLIF.

This clone was seen ten or more times. This is likely an artifact of a read error, given a far larger clone one base away. This CDR3 is also generated by other DNA sequences in the sample. This chain uses TRDV2 with TRDJ1; 13 positions match TRDD3. The germline CDR1 and CDR2 sequences are GEAIGNYY and EKD. This CDR3 has 17 residues. This chain's CDR3 is CACDPVLGDTRTDKLIF. For the CDR3, the DNA is TGCGCCTGTGACCCAGTACTGGGGGATACGCGCACCGATAAACTCATCTTT.

This clone was found a few times. A read error may be the cause here, since a much bigger clone is one base away. The sample carries other DNA sequences with the same CDR3. This rearrangement joins TRDV2 to TRDJ1, with TRDD3 matching over 7 bases. This CDR3 comprises 14 residues. Looked up from germline, CDR1 is GEAIGNYY and CDR2 is EKD. Written as DNA, the CDR3 is TGCGCCTGTGACAACCTGGGGGTGCACGATAAACTCATCTTT. The encoded protein is CACDNLGVHDKLIF.

As regards this clone: Additional DNA sequences in this sample encode the identical CDR3. The rearrangement links TRDV2 to TRDJ3; 8 bases are shared with TRDD3. The germline V gene encodes CDR1 GEAIGNYY and CDR2 EKD. Losses at the gene ends were 1 base for V and 0 bases for J; bases not matched to a gene: 4. There are 18 residues in the CDR3. Here the CDR3 reads CACDTAGGSSWDTRQMFF. The DNA of the CDR3 is TGTGCCTGTGACACTGCTGGGGGAAGCTCCTGGGACACCCGACAGATGTTTTTC.

This clone occurred many times. CDR3 DNA: TGTGCCTGTGACACCGTACTGGGGGATACACCTAGCTCCTGGGACACCCGACAGATGTTTTTC. It translates to CACDTVLGDTPSSWDTRQMFF. The J gene is TRDJ3, the V gene TRDV2, with TRDD3 matching over 12 bases. The CDR3 consists of 21 residues. Per germline, CDR1 GEAIGNYY and CDR2 EKD. After removal of 0 bases from V and 0 bases from J, the junction contained 8 bases not matched to a gene.

This clone was found a few times. This DNA's translation and the protein TCRdb lists, from a much larger clone, do not match at residue 12, likely due to a read error; the protein shown is translated from the DNA. J is TRDJ3 and V is TRDV2; 12 bases map to TRDD3. From germline, CDR1 is GEAIGNYY and CDR2 EKD. The CDR3 totals 20 residues. Trimming cost V 3 bases and J 2 bases; bases outside gene matches: 10. In DNA, the CDR3 is TGTGCCTGTGACCCTATACTGGGGGATACCCTCCCCTGGGACACCCGACAGATGTTTTTC. Amino acid sequence: CACDPILGDTLPWDTRQMFF.

In its sample, this clone ranks as medium-sized (0.01 to 0.1%). Other DNA sequences in this sample translate to the same CDR3. The chain is built from TRDV2 and TRDJ1; the match to TRDD3 covers 13 bases. The CDR3 is made up of 16 amino acids. Germline V lookup: CDR1 GEAIGNYY, CDR2 EKD. Trimming removed 3 bases from V and 5 bases from J; junction bases left unmatched: 8. The CDR3: CACDGLLGDTGDKLIF. The CDR3 DNA reads TGTGCCTGTGACGGATTACTGGGGGATACGGGAGATAAACTCATCTTT.

This clone counts as medium-sized (0.01 to 0.1%). The CDR3 nucleotides read TGTGCCTGTGACTCAATCCAACAGCGGGGGGCTGACGATACCGATAAACTCATCTTT. It codes for CACDSIQQRGADDTDKLIF. V and J are TRDV2 and TRDJ1, with a possible D match to TRDD3 (5 bases). Germline assignment: CDR1 GEAIGNYY and CDR2 EKD. The ends were cut back, 3 bases at V and 2 bases at J, with 27 bases in the middle. This CDR3 is built from 19 residues.

CDR3 bases: TGTGCCTGTGACACCGTGGGTTTACTGGGGGACCGGCCCTCTTCCGATAAACTCATCTTT. Amino acids: CACDTVGLLGDRPSSDKLIF. The chain employs TRDV2 and TRDJ1, with 9 bases that match TRDD3. The CDR3 totals 20 residues. Per the germline V gene, CDR1 is GEAIGNYY and CDR2 is EKD. With V trimmed by 0 bases and J by 3 bases, 19 bases remained unmatched.

By sample share, this clone is medium-sized. Other nucleotide sequences in the sample specify the same CDR3. The chain recombines TRDV2 with TRDJ1, with 9 nucleotides matching TRDD3. Germline loops: CDR1 GEAIGNYY, CDR2 EKD. The CDR3 spans 19 residues. V shed 0 bases, J shed 0 bases, and the junction held 13 bases outside the gene matches. CDR3 in DNA: TGTGCCTGTGACACCGTCGGACTTGACTGGGGGAGAAACACCGATAAACTCATCTTT. Its protein product is CACDTVGLDWGRNTDKLIF.

About this clone: A far larger clone is just one base off, so this is likely a read error. This chain connects TRDV2 to TRDJ1; D remains ambiguous. V dropped 0 bases and J dropped 0 bases, with 7 bases sitting between them. Germline-derived CDR1 and CDR2 are GEAIGNYY and EKD. CDR3 length equals 14 residues. Here the CDR3 DNA reads TGTGCCTGTGACACCGTTGAGCACACCGATAAACTCATCTTT. It specifies CACDTVEHTDKLIF.

In this sample, this clone is medium-sized. This specimen includes other DNA sequences encoding the same CDR3. This chain links TRDV2 with TRDJ3, with D perhaps matching TRDD3 (5 bases). V lost 0 bases, J lost 0 bases, and 11 bases lay in between. CDR1 is GEAIGNYY, CDR2 EKD, per germline. This CDR3 contains 18 residues. CDR3 DNA: TGTGCCTGTGACACCGCCGGGGACCGCTCCTGGGACACCCGACAGATGTTTTTC. Amino acid sequence: CACDTAGDRSWDTRQMFF.

This clone appeared a few times. Given a far larger clone just one base away, this is likely a sequencing read error. Other DNA sequences in this sample translate to the same CDR3. The chain combines TRDV2 with TRDJ1; 9 nucleotides line up with TRDD3. Germline V gives CDR1 GEAIGNYY, CDR2 EKD. This CDR3 has 20 residues. Here the CDR3 reads CACDKVTGGEPTQDTDKLIF. CDR3 nucleotides: TGTGCCTGTGACAAAGTTACTGGGGGAGAACCAACTCAGGACACCGATAAGCTCATCTTT.

By proportion, this clone is large. Other DNA sequences of this sample code for an identical CDR3. The chain uses TRDV2 and TRDJ1; tentative D call: TRDD3 (5 bases). V shed 3 bases and J shed 0 bases, with 13 bases lying between them. There are 15 residues in the CDR3. Germline-derived CDR1 and CDR2 are GEAIGNYY and EKD. The CDR3 loop reads CACDPLGLNTDKLIF. DNA of the CDR3: TGTGCCTGTGACCCCTTGGGGCTCAACACCGATAAACTCATCTTT.

This clone was observed a few times. A read error is the likely source, as a far larger clone sits one nucleotide away. The same CDR3 arises from other DNA sequences in this sample as well. The chain recombines TRDV2 with TRDJ3, with TRDD3 matching over 10 bases. This CDR3 has 22 amino acids. Looked up from germline, CDR1 is GEAIGNYY and CDR2 is EKD. The CDR3 DNA reads TGCGCCTGTGACACCACTGTACTGGGGGATGCCTCGAGGTCCTGGGACACCCGACAGATGTTTTTC. Translated: CACDTTVLGDASRSWDTRQMFF.

The chain joins TRDV2 to TRDJ1, with 13 bases aligning to TRDD3. The CDR3 sequence is 20 residues long. J gave up 1 base and V 1 base, and 14 bases lay outside the gene matches. Per the germline V gene, CDR1 is GEAIGNYY and CDR2 is EKD. DNA of the CDR3: TGTGCCTGTGACACGGTGTCCTCAGTACTGGGGGATACGCGCACCGATAAACTCATCTTT. As protein: CACDTVSSVLGDTRTDKLIF.

This clone is judged medium-sized (0.01 to 0.1%). This sample also contains other DNA sequences that code for the same CDR3. This chain uses TRDV2 with TRDJ1, with 10 bases that match TRDD3. The CDR3 contains 15 residues. From germline, CDR1 is GEAIGNYY and CDR2 EKD. J lost 2 bases, V lost 1 base, and 3 bases had no gene match. CDR3 sequence: CACDTLLGDTDKLIF. In DNA, the CDR3 is TGTGCCTGTGACACTTTACTGGGGGATACCGATAAACTCATCTTT.

Details on this clone: It is likely a read error: a sequence one base away is far more abundant. The sample contains more than one DNA sequence encoding this CDR3. This chain joins TRDV2 and TRDJ1; 7 bases map to TRDD3. Germline CDR1 is GEAIGNYY and CDR2 is EKD. This CDR3 spans 15 amino acids. The CDR3 is CACDTAGGSRDKLIF. For the CDR3, the DNA is TGTGCTTGTGACACGGCCGGGGGATCCCGCGATAAACTCATCTTT.

This clone has at least ten counts. This rearrangement joins TRDV2 to TRDJ1; 10 nucleotides align to TRDD3. The V segment lost 3 bases and the J segment 1 base; nucleotides outside the gene matches: 7. The germline gives CDR1 GEAIGNYY, CDR2 EKD. This CDR3 region has 16 residues. The CDR3 region has the DNA TGTGCCTGTGACGTACTGGGGGATGGGGGCACCGATAAACTCATCTTT. Translated: CACDVLGDGGTDKLIF.

This clone occurred a few times. The V gene is TRDV2, the J gene TRDJ1; 7 bases align to TRDD3. Unmatched junction bases numbered 7, after V lost 3 bases and J lost 1 base. Per the germline V gene, CDR1 is GEAIGNYY and CDR2 is EKD. The CDR3 totals 15 residues. The CDR3 is CACDALGGATDKLIF. The CDR3 DNA sequence: TGTGCCTGTGACGCTCTTGGGGGAGCCACCGATAAACTCATCTTT.

A word on this clone: This likely came from a read error, as a far larger clone is one base away. The V and J genes are TRDV2 and TRDJ1, with unresolved D. The V and J ends lost 0 bases and 1 base respectively, with 8 bases between them. Germline CDR1 is GEAIGNYY and CDR2 is EKD. This CDR3 is 14 amino acids long. The CDR3 sequence is CACDTILTTDKLIF. CDR3 sequence (DNA): TGTGCCTGTGACACCATACTGACCACCGATAAACTCATCTTT.

In its sample, this clone is medium-sized. Other nucleotide sequences from this sample produce the same CDR3. J is TRDJ3 and V is TRDV2, with 10 nucleotides matching TRDD3. Unmatched junction bases numbered 2, after V lost 1 base and J lost 0 bases. This CDR3 contains 18 residues. Germline lookup yields CDR1 GEAIGNYY and CDR2 EKD. CDR3: CACDTAGGYSWDTRQMFF. CDR3 DNA: TGTGCCTGTGACACTGCTGGGGGATACTCCTGGGACACCCGACAGATGTTTTTC.

The rearrangement links TRDV2 to TRDJ1; D is unresolved. V gave up 0 bases and J gave up 1 base, with 5 bases separating them. CDR3 length: 13 amino acids. CDR1 is GEAIGNYY and CDR2 is EKD in the germline V gene. In DNA form, the CDR3 reads TGTGCCTGTGACACCGAGCTCACCGATAAACTCATCTTT. It encodes CACDTELTDKLIF.